This record concerns one T cell receptor (beta chain) sequence. Its specificity is unknown. The data are from a study of T cells in Graves' hyperthyroidism and ophthalmopathy. The overall study: Upon initial diagnosis and before any treatment, peripheral blood was collected. The study's findings and limits: Ophthalmopathy, which appeared later, was predicted by the model a median about 6 months before onset. Stable hyperthyroidism was separated from ophthalmopathy by a model based on 13 V-J features.

The TCR beta CDR3 regions underwent amplification using RNA transcripts as the source. Initially, a first-round RT-PCR of the TCR CDR3 employed the HTBI primer set. TCRdb recomputed calls from the multiplex PCR reads with MiXCR, one row per CDR3 protein. Of around 200,000 distinct CDR3 sequences listed, about 18% are singletons. Unmatched junction bases numbered 12, after V lost 0 bases and J lost 3 bases. This CDR3 is 17 amino acids long. Germline CDR1 and CDR2: DFQATT and SNEGSKA (reference sequence). This chain joins TRBV20-1 and TRBJ2-7, with 9 bases lining up with TRBD2. The sample consisted of blood. The origin of this receptor is a man in his forties or fifties with Graves' hyperthyroidism. The DNA for the CDR3 is TGCAGTGCTAGAGATATGGGCGGGGGGGCCGATGGCTACGAGCAGTACTTC. Its protein is CSARDMGGGADGYEQYF.